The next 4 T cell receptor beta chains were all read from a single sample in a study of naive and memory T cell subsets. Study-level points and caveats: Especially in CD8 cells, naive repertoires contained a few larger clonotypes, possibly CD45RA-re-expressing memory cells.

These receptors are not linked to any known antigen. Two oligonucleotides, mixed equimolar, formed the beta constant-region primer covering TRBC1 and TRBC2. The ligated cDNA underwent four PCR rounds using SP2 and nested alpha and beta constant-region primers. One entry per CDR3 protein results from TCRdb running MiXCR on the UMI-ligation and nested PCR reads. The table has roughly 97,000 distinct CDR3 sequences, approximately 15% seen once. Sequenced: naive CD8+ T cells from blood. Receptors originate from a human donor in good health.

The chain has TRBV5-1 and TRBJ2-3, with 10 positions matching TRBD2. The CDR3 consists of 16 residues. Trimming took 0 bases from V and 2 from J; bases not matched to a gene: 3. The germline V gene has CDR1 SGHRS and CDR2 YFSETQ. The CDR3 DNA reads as TGCGCCAGCAGCTTGGAACTAGCGGGAACCACAGATACGCAGTATTTT. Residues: CASSLELAGTTDTQYF. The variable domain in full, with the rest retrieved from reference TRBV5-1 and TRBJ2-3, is KAGVTQTPRYLIKTRGQQVTLSCSPISGHRSVSWYQQTPGQGLQFLFEYFSETQRNKGNFPGRFSGRQFSNSRSEMNVSTLELGDSALYLCASSLELAGTTDTQYFGPGTRLTVL.

The CDR3 DNA reads TGTGCCAGCAGCCCCAGTAGCGGGAGTGGTCAGTATTTT. Translation gives CASSPSSGSGQYF. The chain has TRBV7-3 and TRBJ2-3; 9 bases fit TRBD2. Unmatched junction bases numbered 9, after V lost 5 bases and J lost 12 bases. Germline CDR1 reads SGHTA; CDR2 reads FQGTGA. This CDR3 is 13 amino acids long. The full variable domain, in which reference TRBV7-3 and TRBJ2-3 provide the parts outside the CDR3, is GAGVSQTPSNKVTEKGKYVELRCDPISGHTALYWYRQSLGQGPEFLIYFQGTGAADDSGLPNDRFFAVRPEGSVSTLKIQRTERGDSAVYLCASSPSSGSGQYFGPGTRLTVL.

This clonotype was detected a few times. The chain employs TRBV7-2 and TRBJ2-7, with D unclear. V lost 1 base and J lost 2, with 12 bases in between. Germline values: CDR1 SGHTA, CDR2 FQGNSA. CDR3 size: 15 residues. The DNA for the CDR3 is TGTGCCAGCAGCTTAGAGCCCAGGTTAACCTACGAGCAGTACTTC. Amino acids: CASSLEPRLTYEQYF.

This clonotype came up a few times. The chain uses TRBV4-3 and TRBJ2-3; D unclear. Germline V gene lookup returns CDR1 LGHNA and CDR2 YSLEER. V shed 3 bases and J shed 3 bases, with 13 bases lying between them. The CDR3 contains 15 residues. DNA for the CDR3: TGCGCCAGCAGCCAGGCGCCCGGAGCGACAGATACGCAGTATTTT. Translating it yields CASSQAPGATDTQYF.